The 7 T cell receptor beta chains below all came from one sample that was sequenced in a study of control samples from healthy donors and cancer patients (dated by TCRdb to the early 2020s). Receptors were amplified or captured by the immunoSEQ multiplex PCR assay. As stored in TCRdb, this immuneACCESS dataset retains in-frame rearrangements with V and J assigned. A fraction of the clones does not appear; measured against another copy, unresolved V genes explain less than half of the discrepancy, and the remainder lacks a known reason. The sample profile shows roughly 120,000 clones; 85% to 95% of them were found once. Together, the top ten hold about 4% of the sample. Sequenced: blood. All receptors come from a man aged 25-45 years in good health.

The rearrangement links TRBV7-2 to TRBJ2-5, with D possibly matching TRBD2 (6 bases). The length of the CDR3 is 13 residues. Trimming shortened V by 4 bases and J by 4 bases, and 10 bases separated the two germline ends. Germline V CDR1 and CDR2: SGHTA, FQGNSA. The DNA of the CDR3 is TGTGCCAGCAGCTCCGGACTACGAGAGACCCAGTACTTC. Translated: CASSSGLRETQYF. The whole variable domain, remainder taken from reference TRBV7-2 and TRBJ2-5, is GAGVSQSPSNKVTEKGKDVELRCDPISGHTALYWYRQSLGQGLEFLIYFQGNSAPDKSGLPSDRFSAERTGGSVSTLTIQRTQQEDSAVYLCASSSGLRETQYFGPGTRLLVL.

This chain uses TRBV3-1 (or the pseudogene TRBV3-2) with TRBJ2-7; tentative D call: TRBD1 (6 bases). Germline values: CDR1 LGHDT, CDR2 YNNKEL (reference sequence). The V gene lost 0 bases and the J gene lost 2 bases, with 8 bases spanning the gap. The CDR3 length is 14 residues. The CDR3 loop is CASSQEYRAYEQYF. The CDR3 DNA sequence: TGTGCCAGCAGCCAAGAGTACAGGGCCTACGAGCAGTACTTC.

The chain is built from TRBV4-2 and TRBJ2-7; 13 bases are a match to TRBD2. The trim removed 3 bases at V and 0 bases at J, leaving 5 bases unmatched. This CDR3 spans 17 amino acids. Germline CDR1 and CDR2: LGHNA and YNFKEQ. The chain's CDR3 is CASSHHGLAGASYEQYF. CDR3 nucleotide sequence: TGTGCCAGCAGCCACCATGGACTAGCGGGGGCCTCCTACGAGCAGTACTTC.

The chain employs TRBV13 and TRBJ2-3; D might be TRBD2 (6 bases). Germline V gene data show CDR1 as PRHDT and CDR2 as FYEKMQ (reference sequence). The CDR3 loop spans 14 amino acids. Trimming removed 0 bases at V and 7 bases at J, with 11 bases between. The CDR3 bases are TGTGCCAGCAGCTTAGGAGCGCGCGGGAATACGCAGTATTTT. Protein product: CASSLGARGNTQYF.

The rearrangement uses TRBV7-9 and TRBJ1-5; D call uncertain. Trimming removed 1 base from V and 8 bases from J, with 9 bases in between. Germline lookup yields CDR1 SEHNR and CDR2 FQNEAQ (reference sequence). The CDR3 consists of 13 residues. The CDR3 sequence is CASSLGTQEPQHF. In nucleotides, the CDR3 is TGTGCCAGCAGCTTAGGGACTCAGGAGCCCCAGCATTTT.

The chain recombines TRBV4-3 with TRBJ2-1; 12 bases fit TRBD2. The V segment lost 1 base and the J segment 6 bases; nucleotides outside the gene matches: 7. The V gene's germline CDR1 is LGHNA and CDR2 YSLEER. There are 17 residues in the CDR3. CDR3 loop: CASSQVPTSGGLNEQFF. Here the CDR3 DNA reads TGCGCCAGCAGCCAAGTTCCGACTAGCGGGGGACTCAATGAGCAGTTCTTC.

The CDR3 nucleotides are TGTGCCAGCAGCCCGAAAGGGGACAGGACGGAGGAGACCCAGTACTTC. As protein: CASSPKGDRTEETQYF. The V and J genes are TRBV7-9 and TRBJ2-5, with 8 bases that match TRBD1. The germline V gene has CDR1 SEHNR and CDR2 FQNEAQ (reference sequence). The junction had 13 bases not matched to a gene; V was cut back by 5 bases and J by 5 bases. The CDR3 runs to 16 residues.